What follows are 20 T cell receptor beta chains derived from one specimen sequenced in a study of technical replicates of blood from several donors. TCRdb's copy holds only in-frame clones and misses some; the assay was immunoSEQ multiplex PCR. Among around 68,000 clones, 91% were seen once, and the ten largest hold 0.37%. The source material was T cells isolated from PBMCs. These receptors originate from a human donor in good health. Some clones in this sample may be carry-over from other donors' samples.

The chain links TRBV10-3 to TRBJ2-6; TRBD2 aligns across 7 bases. V lost 10 bases, J lost 1 base, and 13 bases stayed unmatched. The CDR3 sequence is 17 residues long. CDR1 is ENHRY, CDR2 SYGVKD, per germline. The CDR3 sequence: CATSRGRGGSGANVLTF. CDR3 sequence (DNA): TGTGCCACTTCACGCGGAAGGGGAGGGTCTGGGGCCAACGTCCTGACTTTC.

The gene calls are TRBV5-1 and TRBJ1-6; TRBD1 aligns across 11 bases. The CDR3 consists of 19 residues. The germline V gene has CDR1 SGHRS and CDR2 YFSETQ. The trim removed 4 bases at V and 1 base at J, leaving 10 bases unmatched. CDR3 sequence reads: CASSAYGQGAQSYNSPLHF. CDR3 DNA sequence: TGCGCCAGCAGCGCATACGGACAGGGGGCCCAATCCTATAATTCACCCCTCCACTTT.

This clone was seen more than once but under ten times. The V gene is TRBV4-1, the J gene TRBJ1-3; D is unresolved. The CDR3 runs to 15 residues. The germline V gene encodes CDR1 MGHRA and CDR2 YSYEKL. Trimming shortened V by 2 bases and J by 0 bases, and 8 bases separated the two germline ends. Here the CDR3 DNA reads TGCGCCAGCAGCCAAAGTCCAGACTCTGGAAACACCATATATTTT. Protein: CASSQSPDSGNTIYF.

The chain carries TRBV5-4 and TRBJ1-2, with 7 bases that match TRBD1. Germline CDR1 reads SGHNT; CDR2 reads YYREEE (reference sequence). The CDR3 runs 15 residues. V lost 3 bases and J lost 12; bases outside the gene matches: 17. CDR3 sequence reads: CASSSPDRTGRSDTF. Written as DNA, the CDR3 is TGTGCCAGCAGCTCTCCTGACAGGACAGGTAGGAGCGACACCTTC.

V gene TRBV21-1 combines with J gene TRBJ1-3; the listed D gene, TRBD1, was not tested against the DNA. TRBV21-1 is a documented pseudogene. This CDR3 is built from 12 residues. The CDR3, as DNA: TGTGCCAGCAGCGCCAGTGGAAACACCATATATTTT. Translating it yields CASSASGNTIYF.

This chain links TRBV4-1 with TRBJ2-1; the match to TRBD2 covers 12 bases. Germline V gives CDR1 MGHRA, CDR2 YSYEKL. There are 15 residues in the CDR3. V was pared by 3 bases and J by 7 bases, with 4 bases of the junction left unmatched. DNA of the CDR3: TGCGCCAGCAGCCAGACTAGCGGGAGTCTGAATGAGCAGTTCTTC. Encoded protein: CASSQTSGSLNEQFF.

The sample holds a few counts of this clone. This chain links TRBV29-1 with TRBJ1-1, with 9 bases aligning to TRBD1. The ends lost 6 bases at V and 4 bases at J; junction bases unmatched: 3. The CDR3 is made up of 12 amino acids. Germline CDR1 reads SQVTM; CDR2 reads ANQGSEA. The CDR3 nucleotides read TGCAGCGTCGGGGGACAGGGCACTGAAGCTTTCTTT. Translation gives CSVGGQGTEAFF. Drawing the rest from reference TRBV29-1 and TRBJ1-1, the complete variable domain is SAVISQKPSRDICQRGTSLTIQCQVDSQVTMMFWYRQQPGQSLTLIATANQGSEATYESGFVIDKFPISRPNLTFSTLTVSNMSPEDSSIYLCSVGGQGTEAFFGQGTRLTVV.

This chain joins TRBV28 and TRBJ2-7, with a possible D match to TRBD2 (6 bases). With 6 bases removed from V and 4 bases from J, the gap between germline ends came to 22 bases. Germline CDR1 is MDHEN and CDR2 is SYDVKM. The length of the CDR3 is 16 residues. For the CDR3, the DNA is TGTGCCAGCAGAGGGTTTTCGGCGGGAACCGTATACGAGCAGTACTTC. Amino acid sequence: CASRGFSAGTVYEQYF.

This chain connects TRBV6-6 to TRBJ1-2; a possible D gene is TRBD1 (6 bases). V was pared by 2 bases and J by 2 bases, with 12 bases between. The length of the CDR3 is 15 residues. The germline gives CDR1 MNHNY, CDR2 SVGAGI (reference sequence). Here the CDR3 DNA reads TGTGCCAGCAGTTACGGGGCAGGGGTCAACTATGGCTACACCTTC. Protein product: CASSYGAGVNYGYTF.

CDR3 nucleotides: TGTGCCAGCAGGCTTACAGGGGGGGCTTTCTTT. This gives the protein CASRLTGGAFF. The V gene is TRBV2, the J gene TRBJ1-1; 8 positions agree with TRBD1. Germline trimming cut 6 bases from V and 11 bases from J; bases unmatched to any gene: 5. Germline CDR1 reads SNHLY; CDR2 reads FYNNEI. This CDR3 contains 11 residues.

The chain employs TRBV7-2 and TRBJ2-1, with 9 positions matching TRBD2. CDR1 and CDR2 (germline): SGHTA, FQGNSA. V shed 1 base, J shed 4 bases, and the junction held 2 bases outside the gene matches. The CDR3 contains 15 residues. In DNA form, the CDR3 reads TGTGCCAGCAGCTTAGAGAGCGGGGGGTACAATGAGCAGTTCTTC. Translated, it gives CASSLESGGYNEQFF.

The chain recombines TRBV27 with TRBJ1-3; D is undetermined. V lost 4 bases and J lost 0, with 4 bases in between. Germline CDR1 reads MNHEY; CDR2 reads SMNVEV (reference sequence). The CDR3 sequence is 13 residues long. The CDR3 here is CASSSNSGNTIYF. The CDR3 region has the DNA TGTGCCAGCAGTTCTAACTCTGGAAACACCATATATTTT.

This chain uses TRBV9 with TRBJ1-2; 9 bases map to TRBD1. The CDR3 has 15 amino acids. V shed 3 bases, J shed 6 bases, and the junction held 9 bases outside the gene matches. CDR1 and CDR2 (germline): SGDLS, YYNGEE. CDR3 sequence: CASSGTPGQGDGYTF. The DNA for the CDR3 is TGTGCCAGCAGCGGAACCCCGGGACAGGGCGATGGCTACACCTTC. The full variable domain, in which reference TRBV9 and TRBJ1-2 provide the parts outside the CDR3, is DSGVTQTPKHLITATGQRVTLRCSPRSGDLSVYWYQQSLDQGLQFLIQYYNGEERAKGNILERFSAQQFPDLHSELNLSSLELGDSALYFCASSGTPGQGDGYTFGSGTRLTVV.

This clone appeared a single time. The V gene is TRBV19, the J gene TRBJ1-2; 7 positions match TRBD1. Germline CDR1 and CDR2: LNHDA and SQIVND (reference sequence). This CDR3 region has 15 residues. Unmatched junction bases numbered 13, after V lost 7 bases and J lost 5 bases. The CDR3 sequence is CASTHQTGSLYGYTF. CDR3 DNA: TGTGCCAGTACCCATCAGACAGGGTCCCTGTATGGCTACACCTTC.

This chain uses TRBV6-1 with TRBJ2-7; TRBD1 aligns across 10 bases. The germline V gene has CDR1 MNHNS and CDR2 SASEGT. CDR3 size: 15 residues. Trimming cost V 6 bases and J 0 bases; bases outside gene matches: 5. CDR3: CASSAGQGVSYEQYF. CDR3 nucleotide sequence: TGTGCCAGCAGCGCCGGACAGGGGGTCTCCTACGAGCAGTACTTC.

The chain combines TRBV14 with TRBJ1-4; 7 bases match TRBD1. V was pared by 1 base and J by 3 bases, with 2 bases of the junction left unmatched. CDR3 length: 15 residues. The V gene's germline CDR1 is SGHDN and CDR2 FVKESK. Here the CDR3 reads CASSQGQGSNEKLFF. CDR3 DNA: TGTGCCAGCAGCCAAGGACAGGGATCTAATGAAAAACTGTTTTTT.

This rearrangement joins TRBV28 to TRBJ1-2; D might be TRBD1 (6 bases). This CDR3 spans 17 amino acids. V lost 1 base and J lost 9, with 24 bases in between. Germline V gene lookup returns CDR1 MDHEN and CDR2 SYDVKM. The CDR3 DNA is TGTGCCAGCAGTTTATCGGGCGGGGGCACGGAGGGCCGGAGCTACACCTTC. It encodes CASSLSGGGTEGRSYTF.

This chain joins TRBV7-8 and TRBJ2-2; D is possibly TRBD2 (5 bases). CDR1 and CDR2 (germline): SGHVS, FQNEAQ. V was clipped by 10 bases and J by 3 bases, with 18 bases between them. This CDR3 has 15 amino acids. DNA for the CDR3: TGTGCCATCACCTTGGGAGTGATGGACACCGGGGAGCTGTTTTTT. It translates to CAITLGVMDTGELFF.

The gene calls are TRBV29-1 and TRBJ1-1; 8 bases map to TRBD1. The ends lost 1 base at V and 7 bases at J; junction bases unmatched: 8. The germline V gene encodes CDR1 SQVTM and CDR2 ANQGSEA. The CDR3 runs 14 residues. CDR3 coding DNA: TGCAGCGTTGAAGGCAGGGGGCGCAGCCATGAAGCTTTCTTT. Protein sequence: CSVEGRGRSHEAFF. Full variable domain (rest looked up from reference TRBV29-1 and TRBJ1-1): SAVISQKPSRDICQRGTSLTIQCQVDSQVTMMFWYRQQPGQSLTLIATANQGSEATYESGFVIDKFPISRPNLTFSTLTVSNMSPEDSSIYLCSVEGRGRSHEAFFGQGTRLTVV.

The chain couples TRBV19 to TRBJ1-5; 10 nucleotides match TRBD1. The CDR3 covers 17 residues. V was clipped by 6 bases and J by 0 bases; unmatched bases: 8. Germline V CDR1 and CDR2: LNHDA, SQIVND (reference sequence). CDR3 residues: CASSEGQGRFSNQPQHF. The CDR3 nucleotides are TGTGCCAGTAGCGAGGGACAGGGGCGATTTAGCAATCAGCCCCAGCATTTT.